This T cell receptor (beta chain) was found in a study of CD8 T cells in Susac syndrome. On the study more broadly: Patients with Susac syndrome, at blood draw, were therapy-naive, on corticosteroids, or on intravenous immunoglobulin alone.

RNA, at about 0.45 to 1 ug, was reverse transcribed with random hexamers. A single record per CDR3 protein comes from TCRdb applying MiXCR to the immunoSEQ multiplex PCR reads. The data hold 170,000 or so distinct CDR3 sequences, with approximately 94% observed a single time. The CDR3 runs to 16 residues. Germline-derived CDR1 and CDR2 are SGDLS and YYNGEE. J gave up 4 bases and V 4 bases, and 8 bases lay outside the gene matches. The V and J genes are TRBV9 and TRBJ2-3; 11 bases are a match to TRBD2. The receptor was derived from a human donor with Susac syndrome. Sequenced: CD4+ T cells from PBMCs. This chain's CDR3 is CASSPRLAGHADTQYF. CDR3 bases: TGTGCCAGCAGCCCCCGACTAGCGGGGCATGCAGATACGCAGTATTTT.